Ten or more counts support the clone carrying this T cell receptor beta chain. CDR3 size: 14 residues. The V gene lost 1 base and the J gene lost 6 bases, with 13 bases spanning the gap. Per the germline V gene, CDR1 is SGHDT and CDR2 is YYEEEE. These data originate in a study of neurological immune-mediated disorders. Time point denoted: longitudinal time-point 2. TCRdb independently ran MiXCR on the 5' RACE reads; one entry per CDR3 protein. The table has tens of thousands of distinct CDR3 sequences, about 13% seen once; the top ten hold approximately 2.3%. The sequence came from a woman in her thirties or forties in good health. The chain uses TRBV5-6 and TRBJ1-2; D unclear. The sample comprised PBMCs. The CDR3 is CASSLHHGWDGYTF. CDR3 sequence (DNA): TGTGCCAGCAGCTTGCATCACGGTTGGGATGGCTACACCTTC.